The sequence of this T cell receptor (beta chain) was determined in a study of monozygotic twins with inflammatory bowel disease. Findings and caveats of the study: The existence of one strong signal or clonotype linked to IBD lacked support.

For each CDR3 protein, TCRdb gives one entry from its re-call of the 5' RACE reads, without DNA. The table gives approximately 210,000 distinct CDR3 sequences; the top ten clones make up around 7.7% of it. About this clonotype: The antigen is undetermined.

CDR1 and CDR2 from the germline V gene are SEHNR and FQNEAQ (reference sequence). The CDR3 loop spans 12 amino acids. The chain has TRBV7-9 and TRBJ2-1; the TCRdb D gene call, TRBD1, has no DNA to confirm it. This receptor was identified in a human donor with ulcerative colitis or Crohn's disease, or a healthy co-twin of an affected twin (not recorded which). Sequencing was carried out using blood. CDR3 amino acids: CASSPLRAGATF.